This T cell receptor (beta chain) comes out of a study of shared clonotypes between healthy human individuals. Study-wide findings and caveats: It was the non-shared clonotypes that had lower generation probabilities than clonotypes shared by all four donors.

Deep was the level used in running the assay. Original data processing: With immunoSEQ giving junction-only sequences and no quality scores, filtering differed. The repertoire was sequenced with immunoSEQ multiplex PCR; TCRdb's copy has only in-frame clones and lacks some. The V and J calls and clone size are taken from that table; D and trimming were inferred from the DNA. The data contain just over 2,000,000 clones, 85% to 95% of them singletons. Germline values: CDR1 ENHRY, CDR2 SYGVKD. Deletions cut 8 bases from V and 1 base from J, with 17 bases between. This CDR3 region has 15 residues. On this clone itself: Its antigen is not identified.

Naive CD8 isolation took CD45RO-negative cells positively selected for CCR7 and excluded terminally differentiated effector memory CD45RA+ cells. Donation came from healthy HIV-negative adults that had no recent acute infections or vaccinations. Material: naive CD8+ T cells sorted from blood. This clonotype originated in a man aged 18 to 30 in good health. The rearrangement uses TRBV10-3 and TRBJ1-2; a weak D match, TRBD1 (5 bases). CDR3 in DNA: TGTGCCATCCAGCAAAGCCGGGACGTTAACTATGGCTACACCTTC. It is translated as CAIQQSRDVNYGYTF.